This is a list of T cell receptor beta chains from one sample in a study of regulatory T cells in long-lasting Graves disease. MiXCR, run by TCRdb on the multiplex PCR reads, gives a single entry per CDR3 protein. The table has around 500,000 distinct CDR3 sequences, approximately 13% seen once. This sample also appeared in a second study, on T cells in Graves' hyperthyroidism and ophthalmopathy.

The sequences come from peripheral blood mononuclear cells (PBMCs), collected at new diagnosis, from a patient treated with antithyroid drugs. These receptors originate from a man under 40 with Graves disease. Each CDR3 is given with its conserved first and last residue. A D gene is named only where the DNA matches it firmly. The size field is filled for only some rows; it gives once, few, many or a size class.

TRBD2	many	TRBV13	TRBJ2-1	TGTGCCAGCAGCTTGGGGACTAGCGGGATGTACAATGAGCAGTTCTTC	CASSLGTSGMYNEQFF
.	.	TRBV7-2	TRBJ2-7	TGTGCCAGCAGCTTAGGGGGGGCAAAATCCTACGAGCAGTACTTC	CASSLGGAKSYEQYF
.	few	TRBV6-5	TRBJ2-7	TGTGCCAGCAGTTACTCGCGTCAGGCTTACGAGCAGTACTTC	CASSYSRQAYEQYF
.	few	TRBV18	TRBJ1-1	TGTGCCAGCTCACCAAACGGGGGGATGAACACTGAAGCTTTCTTT	CASSPNGGMNTEAFF
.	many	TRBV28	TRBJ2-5	TGTGCCAGCAGTTTGCGTCGAATCGTCGAGACCCAGTACTTC	CASSLRRIVETQYF
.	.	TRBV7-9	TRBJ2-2	TGTGCCAGCAGCTTATACGGCCCAGCGGGGACAGGCGCGAACACCGGGGAGCTGTCTTTT	CASSLYGPAGTGANTGELSF
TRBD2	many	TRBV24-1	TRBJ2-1	TGTGCCACCAGTGATTTACGGACTAGCGGGACCAATGAGCAGTTCTTC	CATSDLRTSGTNEQFF
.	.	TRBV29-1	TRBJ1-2	TGCAGCGGGAGTACCGAGGACGCTAACTATGGCTACACCTTC	CSGSTEDANYGYTF
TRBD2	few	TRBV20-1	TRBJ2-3	TGCAGTGCTAGGGACACTAGCGGGAGAACAGATACGCAGTATTTT	CSARDTSGRTDTQYF
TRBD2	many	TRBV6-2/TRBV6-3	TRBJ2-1	TGTGCCAGCACCGAACGACTAGCGGGACCCTCCTACAATGAGCAGTTCTTC	CASTERLAGPSYNEQFF
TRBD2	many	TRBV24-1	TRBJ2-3	TGTGCCACCAGTGATACCGCTAGCGGGAGCACAGATACGCAGTATTTT	CATSDTASGSTDTQYF
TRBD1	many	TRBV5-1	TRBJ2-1	TGCGCCAGCAGCCGGACAGGGGGGGGGCCGAGCTCCTACAATGAGCAGTTCTTC	CASSRTGGGPSSYNEQFF
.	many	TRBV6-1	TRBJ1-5	TGTGCCAGCAGTCGGACGGTTTATAGCAATCAGCCCCAGCATTTT	CASSRTVYSNQPQHF
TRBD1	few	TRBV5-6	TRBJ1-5	TGTGCCAGCAGCTTCACAGGGGTTGGCTATCAGCCCCAGCATTTT	CASSFTGVGYQPQHF
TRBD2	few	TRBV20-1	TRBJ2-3	TGCAGTGCTAGGCCCGGGGGGGGGACAGATACGCAGTATTTT	CSARPGGGTDTQYF
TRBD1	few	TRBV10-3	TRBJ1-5	TGTGCCATCGGGACAGGGGGAAATCAGCCCCAGCATTTT	CAIGTGGNQPQHF
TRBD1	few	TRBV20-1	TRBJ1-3	TGCAGTGCTAGACTCCGCAGACAGGGGGCGTCTGGAAACACCATATATTTT	CSARLRRQGASGNTIYF
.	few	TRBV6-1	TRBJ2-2	TGTGCCAGCAACAAAGGGCAGGACACCGGGGAGCTGTTTTTT	CASNKGQDTGELFF
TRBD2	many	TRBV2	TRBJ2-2	TGTGCCAGCAGTAGCATACGCACCGGGACTAGAGGGACCGGGGAGCTGTTTTTT	CASSSIRTGTRGTGELFF
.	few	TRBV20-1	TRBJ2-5	TGCAGGGCAAAGATCGGAGAGACCCAGTACTTC	CRAKIGETQYF
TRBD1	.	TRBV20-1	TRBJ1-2	TGCAGTCTACGAGACAGGGCCAACTATGGCCACACCTTC	CSLRDRANYGHTF
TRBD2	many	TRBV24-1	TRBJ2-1	TGTGCCACCAGTGATTTTGGTCGCGGGAGAGACGGTGAGCAGTTCTTC	CATSDFGRGRDGEQFF
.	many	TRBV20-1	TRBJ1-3	TGCAGTGCTAGACCCCCTTTAGAGGCCCTCGGAAACACCATATATTTT	CSARPPLEALGNTIYF
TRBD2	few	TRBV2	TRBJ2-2	TGTGCCAGCAGTGAAAGGCTAGCGGGAGGTCATGGCGGGGAGCTGTTTTTT	CASSERLAGGHGGELFF
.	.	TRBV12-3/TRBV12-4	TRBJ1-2	TGTGCCAGCAGTTTCCTCAGGGATGGCTACACCTTC	CASSFLRDGYTF
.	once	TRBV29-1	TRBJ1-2	TGCAGCGTTGAAGATAACCGGAGAGGCTACACCTTC	CSVEDNRRGYTF
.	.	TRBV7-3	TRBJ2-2	TGTGCCAGCAGCGGCACGTTGACAGGAGGGACCGGGGAGCTGTTTTTT	CASSGTLTGGTGELFF
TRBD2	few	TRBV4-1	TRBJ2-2	TGCGCCAGCAGCCAAGGACTAGCGGGGGACACCGGGGAGCTGTTTTTT	CASSQGLAGDTGELFF
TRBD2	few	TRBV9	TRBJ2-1	TGTGCCAGCAGCGTATCCCACTCCGGGAGGGCCAATGAGCAGTTCTTC	CASSVSHSGRANEQFF
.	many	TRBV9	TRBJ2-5	TGTGCCAGCAGCGTAGACGTGGCTCAACCCAGAGGGACCCAGTACTTC	CASSVDVAQPRGTQYF
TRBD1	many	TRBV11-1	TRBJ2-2	TGTGCCAGCAGCCCTGGGACAGTTCGGACCGGGGAGCTGTTTTTT	CASSPGTVRTGELFF
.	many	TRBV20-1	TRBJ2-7	TGCAGTGCTAGAGTCCCCAGGGGTTCGGACGAGCAGTACTTC	CSARVPRGSDEQYF
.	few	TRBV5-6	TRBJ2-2	TGTGCCAGCAGCGAGTGGGGGCCGCTGAACACCGGGGAGCTGTTTTTT	CASSEWGPLNTGELFF
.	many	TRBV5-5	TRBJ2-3	TGTGCCAGCAGGAAGAGTACCCACACAGATACGCAGTATTTT	CASRKSTHTDTQYF
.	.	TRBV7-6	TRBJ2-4	TGTGCCAGCAGCTCCGGGATAGGTTGGAGTAACATTCAGTACTTC	CASSSGIGWSNIQYF
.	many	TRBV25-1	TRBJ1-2	TGTGCCAGCAGTGAGGACTCCCCCAGTGGCTACACCTTC	CASSEDSPSGYTF
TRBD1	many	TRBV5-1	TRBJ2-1	TGCGCCAGCAGCTTGATACAGGGGGCATACAATGAGCAGTTCTTC	CASSLIQGAYNEQFF
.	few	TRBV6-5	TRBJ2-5	TGTGCCAGCAGTTACGGCCGGGATGGGCGAGAGACCCAGTACTTC	CASSYGRDGRETQYF
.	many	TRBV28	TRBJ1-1	TGTGCCAGCCTAACCCCAGGGAGAGGGAACACTGAAGCTTTCTTT	CASLTPGRGNTEAFF
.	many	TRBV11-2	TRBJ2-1	TGTGCCAGCAGCCCCCGGGACTCCTTATACAATGAGCAGTTCTTC	CASSPRDSLYNEQFF
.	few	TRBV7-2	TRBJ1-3	TGTGCCAGCAGCGCACAGGGAGGCTCTGGAAACACCATATATTTT	CASSAQGGSGNTIYF
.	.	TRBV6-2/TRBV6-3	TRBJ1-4	TGTGCCAGCAGTTCTCCCCGAAGGGAAGGGAATGAAAAACTGTTTTTT	CASSSPRREGNEKLFF
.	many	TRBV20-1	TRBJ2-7	TGCAGTGCCCGGGACTGGCACTCCTACGAGCAGTACTTC	CSARDWHSYEQYF
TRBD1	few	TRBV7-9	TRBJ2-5	TGTGCCAGCAGCTTAGAGACAGGGGGTCTGGAGACCCAGTACTTC	CASSLETGGLETQYF
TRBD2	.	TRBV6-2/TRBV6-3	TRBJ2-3	TGTGCCAGCAGGCCACCTAGCGGTGAAGGAGATACGCAGTATTTT	CASRPPSGEGDTQYF